This TCR beta chain was identified during a study of radiotherapy plus CTLA-4 blockade in lung cancer. The V gene's germline CDR1 is SGHDN and CDR2 FVKESK. The V and J ends lost 4 bases and 8 bases respectively, with 17 bases between them. The CDR3 is made up of 14 amino acids. With regard to this clone: What it binds is unknown.

TCRdb keeps only in-frame clones here, not all; method: immunoSEQ multiplex PCR. Of about 39,000 clones listed, just under 80% are singletons. Study findings and constraints: TCR clones from tumors expanded in blood after radiotherapy plus ipilimumab.

The clonotype was recovered from a human donor with non-small cell lung cancer that progressed on radiotherapy plus ipilimumab. The sample was peripheral blood, taken from a patient treated with radiotherapy plus ipilimumab. This sequence joins TRBV14 and TRBJ1-2; D unclear. The CDR3 is CASSPSHGRGGYTF. For the CDR3, the DNA is TGTGCCAGCAGCCCATCACACGGCCGCGGCGGCTACACCTTC. Full variable domain (remainder filled in from reference TRBV14 and TRBJ1-2): EAGVTQFPSHSVIEKGQTVTLRCDPISGHDNLYWYRRVMGKEIKFLLHFVKESKQDESGMPNNRFLAERTGGTYSTLKVQPAELEDSGVYFCASSPSHGRGGYTFGSGTRLTVV.